The 28 T cell receptor beta chains below all came from one sample that was sequenced in a study of T cells in Graves' hyperthyroidism and ophthalmopathy. Amplification of TCR beta CDR3 regions was performed using RNA transcripts as template. First-round RT-PCR of the TCR CDR3 relied on the HTBI primer set. Using its own MiXCR run on the multiplex PCR reads, TCRdb lists one record per CDR3 protein. The sample lists over 700,000 distinct CDR3 sequences; over 35% were seen once. The specimen sequenced was blood. Source of these receptors: a man younger than 30 with Graves' hyperthyroidism.

With respect to this clonotype: Possible read error: a much larger clone is one base away. The chain joins TRBV5-6 to TRBJ1-2, with 7 bases that match TRBD1. Trimming removed 0 bases from V and 2 bases from J; junction bases left unmatched: 1. Germline loops: CDR1 SGHDT, CDR2 YYEEEE. The CDR3 loop spans 14 amino acids. CDR3 amino acids: CASSLEGQNYGYTF. CDR3 coding DNA: TGTGCCAGCAGCTTGGAGGGACAGAACTATGGCTACACCTTC.

This clonotype was seen just once. At one end, the junction sequence differs from germline, possibly due to a read error. The chain links TRBV5-4 to TRBJ2-2, with D maybe TRBD1 (6 bases). In germline, CDR1 is SGHNT, CDR2 YYREEE (reference sequence). The CDR3 is 15 amino acids. The CDR3 sequence is CASSQVARGTGELFF. For the CDR3, the DNA is TGCGCCAGCAGCCAAGTTGCCAGGGGAACCGGGGAGCTGTTTTTT.

At least ten counts were recorded for this clonotype. The chain links TRBV20-1 to TRBJ1-2, with D maybe TRBD1 (5 bases). Germline CDR1 reads DFQATT; CDR2 reads SNEGSKA (reference sequence). V lost 6 bases, J lost 7 bases, and 12 bases lay in between. This CDR3 comprises 11 residues. CDR3: CSARGDCGYTF. Here the CDR3 DNA reads TGCAGTGCCCGTGGGGACTGTGGCTACACCTTC.

This clonotype was seen many times. The chain combines TRBV12-3 or TRBV12-4 with TRBJ1-1, with a weak D call TRBD1 (5 bases). V lost 5 bases and J lost 8, with 15 bases in between. The CDR3 sequence is 13 residues long. CDR3: CASSDPGRGEAFF. The CDR3 coding sequence is TGTGCCAGCAGTGATCCAGGGCGCGGGGAAGCTTTCTTT.

The rearrangement uses TRBV29-1 and TRBJ2-2; TRBD2 aligns across 13 bases. This CDR3 region has 17 residues. V lost 3 bases to trimming and J lost 5 bases; unmatched junction nucleotides: 9. Germline-derived CDR1 and CDR2 are SQVTM and ANQGSEA. CDR3 residues: CSVEDGLAGARTGELFF. In DNA, the CDR3 is TGCAGCGTTGAGGACGGACTAGCGGGAGCGAGAACCGGGGAGCTGTTTTTT.

This sequence joins TRBV28 and TRBJ2-7, with a tentative D call TRBD1 (5 bases). The CDR3 spans 15 residues. The germline V gene has CDR1 MDHEN and CDR2 SYDVKM. With 4 bases removed from V and 1 base from J, the gap between germline ends came to 14 bases. CDR3 DNA sequence: TGTGCCAGCAGTTCTCGGTGGACATCTTCCTACGAGCAGTACTTC. It specifies CASSSRWTSSYEQYF.

This clonotype was seen at least ten times. The genes are TRBV7-9 and TRBJ1-4, with D uncertain. Germline V gives CDR1 SEHNR, CDR2 FQNEAQ (reference sequence). The CDR3 has 17 residues. Trimming cost V 5 bases and J 0 bases, with 16 bases left between them. The CDR3 DNA sequence: TGTGCCAGCAGCGTCGGTCGGACCGCAGCAACTAATGAAAAACTGTTTTTT. Protein sequence: CASSVGRTAATNEKLFF.

A single count supports this clonotype. This sequence joins TRBV7-2 and TRBJ1-2; possibly TRBD1 for D (5 bases). The V gene lost 6 bases and the J gene lost 8 bases, with 16 bases spanning the gap. Germline CDR1 reads SGHTA; CDR2 reads FQGNSA. This CDR3 is 13 amino acids long. CDR3 region: CASRNRGPAGYTF. For the CDR3, the DNA is TGTGCCAGCAGAAACCGGGGCCCCGCGGGCTACACCTTC.

This clonotype was detected a few times. J is TRBJ1-1 and V is TRBV9; D unresolved. With 4 bases removed from V and 1 base from J, the gap between germline ends came to 26 bases. The CDR3 contains 19 residues. The V gene's germline CDR1 is SGDLS and CDR2 YYNGEE. In DNA, the CDR3 is TGTGCCAGCAGCCTGAGCGTTCTGGCGAGGACTTGGTCGAACACTGAAGCTTTCTTT. Protein product: CASSLSVLARTWSNTEAFF.

This clonotype was counted between two and nine times. V is TRBV7-2 and J is TRBJ1-1; 8 nucleotides line up with TRBD1. The CDR3 runs 15 residues. Looked up from germline, CDR1 is SGHTA and CDR2 is FQGNSA. Trimming at V came to 3 bases and at J to 0 bases, leaving 3 bases not matched to a gene. The CDR3 loop is CASSFRDRMNTEAFF. The CDR3 DNA reads as TGTGCCAGCAGCTTCCGGGACAGGATGAACACTGAAGCTTTCTTT. The complete variable domain, with remaining parts taken from reference TRBV7-2 and TRBJ1-1, reads GAGVSQSPSNKVTEKGKDVELRCDPISGHTALYWYRQSLGQGLEFLIYFQGNSAPDKSGLPSDRFSAERTGGSVSTLTIQRTQQEDSAVYLCASSFRDRMNTEAFFGQGTRLTVV.

On this clonotype itself: A single base separates this from a much larger clone, so it may be a read error. The chain recombines TRBV10-3 with TRBJ1-1; D uncertain. V lost 6 bases to trimming and J lost 7 bases, with 12 bases between them. Germline CDR1 reads ENHRY; CDR2 reads SYGVKD. CDR3 length: 12 amino acids. CDR3 protein: CAIRSHLYEAFF. The CDR3 nucleotides read TGTGCCATCAGGTCGCACTTGTATGAAGCTTTCTTT.

A word on this clonotype: This may be a read error: a much more frequent sequence differs by one nucleotide. V gene TRBV20-1 combines with J gene TRBJ1-2; D is unresolved. The CDR3 is made up of 13 amino acids. CDR1 and CDR2 (germline): DFQATT, SNEGSKA (reference sequence). Deletions cut 6 bases from V and 6 bases from J, with 17 bases between. The CDR3 nucleotides read TGCAGTGCCCCGGCCGGGGAGGTAGATGGCTACACCTTC. Amino acid sequence: CSAPAGEVDGYTF.

The table lists this clonotype with many counts. The chain has TRBV2 and TRBJ2-7; D tentatively fits TRBD1 or TRBD2 (5 bases each). Between the trimmed V and J ends, which lost 9 bases and 6 bases, there was a span of 18 bases. The germline V gene encodes CDR1 SNHLY and CDR2 FYNNEI. CDR3 length: 13 amino acids. The CDR3 region has the DNA TGTGCCAGTAACCGGGACGGCCGGAGCGAGCAGTACTTC. The encoded protein is CASNRDGRSEQYF.

This rearrangement joins TRBV7-9 to TRBJ1-1; D remains unclear. Germline CDR1 and CDR2: SEHNR and FQNEAQ (reference sequence). CDR3 length: 14 residues. Trimming took 11 bases from V and 1 from J, leaving 17 bases between them. CDR3 coding DNA: TGTGCCTGGAGTGTACGCCTACAGAACACTGAAGCTTTCTTT. Its translation: CAWSVRLQNTEAFF.

The gene calls are TRBV7-3 and TRBJ1-6; D possibly corresponds to TRBD1 (6 bases). CDR3 size: 16 residues. The germline V gene has CDR1 SGHTA and CDR2 FQGTGA. V dropped 5 bases and J dropped 7 bases, with 18 bases sitting between them. Written as DNA, the CDR3 is TGTGCCAGCAGCCTGAAACCGACAGGACAGAATTCACCCCTCCACTTT. Translated, it gives CASSLKPTGQNSPLHF.

This clonotype was seen only a few times. V usage is TRBV19 and J usage is TRBJ1-1, with 7 bases lining up with TRBD1. CDR1 and CDR2 from the germline V gene are LNHDA and SQIVND (reference sequence). V shed 3 bases, J shed 1 base, and the junction held 11 bases outside the gene matches. This CDR3 region has 17 residues. This chain's CDR3 is CASSILFLGQRNTEAFF. The CDR3 DNA sequence: TGTGCCAGTAGTATCCTCTTTCTGGGACAGCGGAACACTGAAGCTTTCTTT. Complete variable domain (other parts from reference TRBV19 and TRBJ1-1): DGGITQSPKYLFRKEGQNVTLSCEQNLNHDAMYWYRQDPGQGLRLIYYSQIVNDFQKGDIAEGYSVSREKKESFPLTVTSAQKNPTAFYLCASSILFLGQRNTEAFFGQGTRLTVV.

In this sample, this clonotype turned up a few times. J is TRBJ2-5 and V is TRBV11-2; D call uncertain. Trimming shortened V by 5 bases and J by 2 bases, and 15 bases separated the two germline ends. The CDR3 is 15 residues long. Germline CDR1 is SGHAT and CDR2 is FQNNGV. The CDR3 region has the DNA TGTGCCAGCAGCCAATACCTCGGGCCACAAGAGACCCAGTACTTC. Amino acid sequence: CASSQYLGPQETQYF.

There are many counts of this clonotype. DNA for the CDR3: TGTGCCAGCATGTGGAGGGAGACCCAGTACTTC. Translating it yields CASMWRETQYF. This chain uses TRBV2 with TRBJ2-5, with a tentative D call TRBD2 (5 bases). Trimming pared 7 bases from V and 5 bases from J, leaving 8 bases between. Germline V gene data show CDR1 as SNHLY and CDR2 as FYNNEI. The CDR3 is 11 amino acids.

The chain joins TRBV29-1 to TRBJ2-3; a possible D gene is TRBD1 (6 bases). The CDR3 extends over 16 amino acids. The V end was cut by 5 bases, the J end by 2 bases, with 20 bases between. Per germline, CDR1 SQVTM and CDR2 ANQGSEA. The CDR3 coding sequence is TGCAGCGTTCGCGACCCTGTTGACAGGCTCACAGATACGCAGTATTTT. Its protein is CSVRDPVDRLTDTQYF.

The gene calls are TRBV7-2 and TRBJ1-1, with D hard to call. Looked up from germline, CDR1 is SGHTA and CDR2 is FQGNSA. Trimming took off 2 bases at V and 3 bases at J, with 13 bases between the two ends. The CDR3 is made up of 15 amino acids. In nucleotides, the CDR3 is TGTGCCAGCAGCTTAAGAGGGATTCGGGACACTGAAGCTTTCTTT. This codes for CASSLRGIRDTEAFF.

The chain joins TRBV19 to TRBJ2-7; tentatively, D is TRBD2 (6 bases). This CDR3 is built from 14 residues. Germline CDR1 reads LNHDA; CDR2 reads SQIVND (reference sequence). Trimming removed 3 bases from V and 9 bases from J, with 18 bases in between. CDR3 protein: CASSIAGQKSRQYF. In DNA, the CDR3 is TGTGCCAGTAGTATCGCGGGGCAGAAATCGCGGCAGTACTTC.

The rearrangement joins TRBV6-6 to TRBJ2-5, with D unresolved. The CDR3 consists of 15 residues. In germline, CDR1 is MNHNY, CDR2 SVGAGI (reference sequence). V was cut by 7 bases and J by 1 base, with 16 bases left in between. CDR3 in amino acids: CASKAALGVQETQYF. CDR3 nucleotides: TGTGCCAGCAAGGCGGCGTTGGGCGTCCAAGAGACCCAGTACTTC.

This clonotype appeared a few times. Its ends do not fully match the called genes, so a read error is possible. The rearrangement links TRBV7-2 to TRBJ2-7; 8 bases are shared with TRBD2. Germline values: CDR1 SGHTA, CDR2 FQGNSA. The CDR3 is 15 amino acids. In nucleotides, the CDR3 is TGTGCCAGCACCTTAACTAGCGGAGATTCCTACGAGCAGTACTTC. It is translated as CASTLTSGDSYEQYF.

This clonotype was seen a handful of times. The chain links TRBV9 to TRBJ1-1, with 7 bases fitting TRBD1. Looked up from germline, CDR1 is SGDLS and CDR2 is YYNGEE. The CDR3 sequence is 15 residues long. Trimming cost V 0 bases and J 4 bases; bases outside gene matches: 6. The chain's CDR3 is CASSVEGAGSTEAFF. The DNA for the CDR3 is TGTGCCAGCAGCGTAGAGGGGGCGGGGAGCACTGAAGCTTTCTTT.

This clonotype was seen only a few times. The CDR3 DNA sequence: TGCGCCAGCACAGACGCGGCCGGGGAGCTGTTTTTT. This codes for CASTDAAGELFF. The J gene is TRBJ2-2, the V gene TRBV5-1; D ambiguous. The germline CDR1 and CDR2 sequences are SGHRS and YFSETQ. V shed 6 bases and J shed 6 bases, with 9 bases lying between them. The CDR3 extends over 12 amino acids.

This clonotype was seen at least ten times. Sequence at one end of the junction differs from germline and may be a read error. V is TRBV2 and J is TRBJ1-1; 7 bases are shared with TRBD1. Germline V gives CDR1 SNHLY, CDR2 FYNNEI. There are 11 residues in the CDR3. The CDR3 sequence: CASRKDRLGIF. CDR3 nucleotide sequence: TGTGCCAGCAGGAAGGACAGGCTAGGGATCTTT. Using reference TRBV2 and TRBJ1-1 for the parts outside the CDR3, the full variable domain is EPEVTQTPSHQVTQMGQEVILRCVPISNHLYFYWYRQILGQKVEFLVSFYNNEISEKSEIFDDQFSVERPDGSNFTLKIRSTKLEDSAMYFCASRKDRLGIFGQGTRLTVV.

This clonotype was recorded a few times. J is TRBJ2-7 and V is TRBV12-3 or TRBV12-4; 7 bases match TRBD2. V gave up 7 bases and J gave up 6 bases; unmatched junction bases: 6. CDR3 length equals 12 residues. CDR3 region: CASNPGGGEQYF. CDR3 nucleotide sequence: TGTGCCAGCAACCCGGGCGGGGGCGAGCAGTACTTC.

The chain joins TRBV5-1 to TRBJ2-7, with TRBD2 identical over 8 bases. In germline, CDR1 is SGHRS, CDR2 YFSETQ. The CDR3 spans 16 residues. The junction had 8 bases not matched to a gene; V was cut back by 0 bases and J by 3 bases. CDR3 residues: CASSLAIGSGIYEQYF. Written as DNA, the CDR3 is TGCGCCAGCAGCTTGGCCATTGGTAGCGGGATCTACGAGCAGTACTTC.